These 18 T cell receptor beta chains were all obtained from the same sample, sequenced in a study of control samples from healthy donors and cancer patients. Sequencing used immunoSEQ multiplex PCR; TCRdb keeps in-frame clones, though not all of them. This sample has around 84,000 clones, with roughly 88% found just once. Sequencing used PBMCs. The source of these receptors is a man aged 60-69 years with head and neck cancer.

V gene TRBV5-8 combines with J gene TRBJ2-3; D may match TRBD1 or TRBD2 (5 bases each). CDR1 and CDR2 from the germline V gene are SGHTS and YDEGEE. V was shortened by 0 bases and J by 2 bases, with 7 bases between the two germline ends. There are 14 residues in the CDR3. CDR3 sequence: CASSLGGATDTQYF. As DNA, the CDR3 is TGTGCCAGCAGCTTGGGAGGGGCCACAGATACGCAGTATTTT.

A single count supports this clone. The V and J genes are TRBV7-8 and TRBJ2-7; tentative D call: TRBD2 (5 bases). This CDR3 comprises 13 residues. CDR1 is SGHVS and CDR2 is FQNEAQ in the germline V gene. Trimming stripped 5 bases from V and 4 bases from J, with 12 bases between. CDR3 sequence: CASSRSGLYEQYF. CDR3 coding DNA: TGTGCCAGCAGCCGGAGCGGATTGTACGAGCAGTACTTC.

This sequence joins TRBV6-5 and TRBJ2-7, with 9 bases aligning to TRBD1. V lost 5 bases and J lost 2; bases outside the gene matches: 1. Germline V lookup: CDR1 MNHEY, CDR2 SVGAGI. The CDR3 extends over 13 amino acids. The CDR3 DNA reads as TGTGCCAGCAGTCGGGACAGGGCCTACGAGCAGTACTTC. It specifies CASSRDRAYEQYF.

This clone was seen a few times. The rearrangement joins TRBV27 to TRBJ1-2; tentative D call: TRBD1 (6 bases). CDR1 is MNHEY, CDR2 SMNVEV, per germline (reference sequence). Trimming shortened V by 4 bases and J by 4 bases, and 13 bases separated the two germline ends. The CDR3 is made up of 14 amino acids. CDR3 sequence reads: CASSSDRRGYGYTF. The CDR3, as DNA: TGTGCCAGCAGTTCCGACAGGCGCGGCTATGGCTACACCTTC.

The sample holds one count of this clone. The chain uses TRBV19 and TRBJ2-5, with 7 bases identical to TRBD1. V was clipped by 6 bases and J by 1 base; unmatched bases: 5. Germline V lookup: CDR1 LNHDA, CDR2 SQIVND (reference sequence). The CDR3 length is 14 residues. CDR3 amino acids: CASRPDRSQETQYF. The CDR3 DNA sequence: TGTGCCAGTAGGCCGGACAGGAGCCAAGAGACCCAGTACTTC.

This chain uses TRBV27 with TRBJ1-5, with 9 bases that match TRBD1. Looked up from germline, CDR1 is MNHEY and CDR2 is SMNVEV (reference sequence). This CDR3 has 16 residues. The V segment lost 4 bases and the J segment 1 base; nucleotides outside the gene matches: 5. As DNA, the CDR3 is TGTGCCAGCAGTTCGGGACAGGGATGGAGCAATCAGCCCCAGCATTTT. Protein product: CASSSGQGWSNQPQHF.

This chain joins TRBV5-6 and TRBJ2-1, with D tentatively TRBD2 (5 bases). Per germline, CDR1 SGHDT and CDR2 YYEEEE. CDR3 size: 13 residues. Between the trimmed V and J ends, which lost 1 base and 7 bases, there was a span of 9 bases. CDR3 protein: CASSLTSINEQFF. The CDR3 DNA sequence: TGTGCCAGCAGCTTGACTAGTATTAATGAGCAGTTCTTC.

This clone was observed once. The CDR3 spells CASSLAGGSYEQYF. DNA for the CDR3: TGTGCCAGCAGCCTAGCGGGAGGGTCCTACGAGCAGTACTTC. This chain connects TRBV5-4 to TRBJ2-7; TRBD2 matches at 12 bases. The CDR3 totals 14 residues. V lost 4 bases and J lost 1; bases outside the gene matches: 0. Germline V CDR1 and CDR2: SGHNT, YYREEE (reference sequence).

The J gene is TRBJ1-3, the V gene TRBV7-9; tentatively, D is TRBD1 (6 bases). The V end lost 4 bases, the J end lost 0 bases, and 16 bases lay between the germline ends. The germline V gene encodes CDR1 SEHNR and CDR2 FQNEAQ (reference sequence). This CDR3 region has 17 residues. The CDR3 spells CASSYQLRDNSGNTIYF. As DNA, the CDR3 is TGTGCCAGCAGCTACCAACTCCGGGACAACTCTGGAAACACCATATATTTT.

This chain links TRBV5-6 with TRBJ1-3, with 8 bases identical to TRBD1. V shed 4 bases and J 2 bases; nucleotides not matched to a gene: 2. The CDR3 has 14 residues. CDR1 is SGHDT and CDR2 is YYEEEE in the germline V gene. Written as DNA, the CDR3 is TGTGCCAGCAGCCAGGACAGGGCTGGAAACACCATATATTTT. Amino acid sequence: CASSQDRAGNTIYF.

The chain links TRBV5-1 to TRBJ1-4; D remains unclear. Germline values: CDR1 SGHRS, CDR2 YFSETQ. The CDR3 is 15 residues long. V was shortened by 4 bases and J by 5 bases, with 15 bases between the two germline ends. The CDR3: CASSPSWLLNEKLFF. The DNA of the CDR3 is TGCGCCAGCAGCCCCTCGTGGTTACTGAATGAAAAACTGTTTTTT. Full variable domain (remainder filled in from reference TRBV5-1 and TRBJ1-4): KAGVTQTPRYLIKTRGQQVTLSCSPISGHRSVSWYQQTPGQGLQFLFEYFSETQRNKGNFPGRFSGRQFSNSRSEMNVSTLELGDSALYLCASSPSWLLNEKLFFGSGTQLSVL.

The V and J genes are TRBV27 and TRBJ2-3; 11 bases line up with TRBD1. CDR3 size: 18 residues. V trimming: 3 bases; J trimming: 5 bases; junction bases outside the gene matches: 13. Looked up from germline, CDR1 is MNHEY and CDR2 is SMNVEV (reference sequence). Here the CDR3 reads CASSLTLSWGQGVDTQYF. The CDR3 DNA reads as TGTGCCAGCAGTTTGACCCTCAGTTGGGGACAGGGGGTAGATACGCAGTATTTT.

This chain uses TRBV6-2 or TRBV6-3 with TRBJ1-1, with 8 bases that match TRBD1. This CDR3 contains 18 residues. J gave up 0 bases and V 0 bases, and 9 bases lay outside the gene matches. CDR1 MNHEY and CDR2 SVGEGT come from the germline V gene. Here the CDR3 reads CASSYSSITGGMNTEAFF. Here the CDR3 DNA reads TGTGCCAGCAGTTACTCGTCTATAACAGGGGGGATGAACACTGAAGCTTTCTTT.

The rearrangement uses TRBV3-1 (or the pseudogene TRBV3-2) and TRBJ2-2, with 8 bases lining up with TRBD2. The trim removed 4 bases at V and 4 bases at J, leaving 8 bases unmatched. Germline values: CDR1 LGHDT, CDR2 YNNKEL (reference sequence). There are 16 residues in the CDR3. CDR3 DNA: TGTGCCAGCAGCCTCCCGGGACTAGGGGGCACCGGGGAGCTGTTTTTT. Amino acid sequence: CASSLPGLGGTGELFF.

This chain uses TRBV7-8 with TRBJ2-2; 8 bases line up with TRBD1. This CDR3 has 18 amino acids. Germline V gives CDR1 SGHVS, CDR2 FQNEAQ. Losses at the gene ends were 4 bases for V and 5 bases for J; bases not matched to a gene: 15. The CDR3 nucleotides are TGTGCCAGCAGCTGGGGGCAGGGGGCGGCCTATCAAACCGGGGAGCTGTTTTTT. As protein: CASSWGQGAAYQTGELFF.

This chain uses TRBV19 with TRBJ1-5; D not certain. V was shortened by 3 bases and J by 7 bases, with 10 bases between the two germline ends. This CDR3 is built from 13 residues. Germline V gives CDR1 LNHDA, CDR2 SQIVND (reference sequence). CDR3 sequence (DNA): TGTGCCAGTAGTATTTCTGCGGGGCAGCCCCAGCATTTT. Amino acid sequence: CASSISAGQPQHF.

The chain links TRBV6-5 to TRBJ2-3, with 9 bases aligning to TRBD2. Per the germline V gene, CDR1 is MNHEY and CDR2 is SVGAGI. J gave up 2 bases and V 3 bases, and 6 bases lay outside the gene matches. This CDR3 spans 16 amino acids. The CDR3: CASSYHGTSLTDTQYF. CDR3 nucleotides: TGTGCCAGCAGTTATCACGGGACTAGCCTCACAGATACGCAGTATTTT.

The chain recombines TRBV2 with TRBJ1-3; D is ambiguous. Germline assignment: CDR1 SNHLY and CDR2 FYNNEI. This CDR3 spans 14 amino acids. V lost 4 bases, J lost 0 bases, and 7 bases lay in between. CDR3 nucleotide sequence: TGTGCCAGCAGTGTGGTGAGCTCTGGAAACACCATATATTTT. It codes for CASSVVSSGNTIYF.